This T cell receptor beta chain is drawn from a study of metastatic and nonmetastatic thyroid tumors. Germline CDR1 DFQATT, CDR2 SNEGSKA (reference sequence). V was clipped by 6 bases and J by 0 bases; unmatched bases: 17. There are 20 residues in the CDR3. Each patient came to thyroid surgery without any prior treatment (of any kind). TCRdb re-processed the PCR reads through MiXCR. The sample lists around 19,000 clones; around 11% were seen once. This clone was seen a few times. This sample also contains other DNA sequences that code for the same CDR3. Sequenced: blood. The source is a female donor with papillary thyroid cancer or a benign thyroid nodule (not recorded which). Some clones in this sample may be carry-over from other donors' samples. The chain combines TRBV20-1 with TRBJ2-3; TRBD2 aligns across 14 bases. The CDR3, as DNA: TGCAGTGCAACAGGGGTGGGACTAGCGGGAGTACTTGAGAGCACAGATACGCAGTATTTT. Translation gives CSATGVGLAGVLESTDTQYF.